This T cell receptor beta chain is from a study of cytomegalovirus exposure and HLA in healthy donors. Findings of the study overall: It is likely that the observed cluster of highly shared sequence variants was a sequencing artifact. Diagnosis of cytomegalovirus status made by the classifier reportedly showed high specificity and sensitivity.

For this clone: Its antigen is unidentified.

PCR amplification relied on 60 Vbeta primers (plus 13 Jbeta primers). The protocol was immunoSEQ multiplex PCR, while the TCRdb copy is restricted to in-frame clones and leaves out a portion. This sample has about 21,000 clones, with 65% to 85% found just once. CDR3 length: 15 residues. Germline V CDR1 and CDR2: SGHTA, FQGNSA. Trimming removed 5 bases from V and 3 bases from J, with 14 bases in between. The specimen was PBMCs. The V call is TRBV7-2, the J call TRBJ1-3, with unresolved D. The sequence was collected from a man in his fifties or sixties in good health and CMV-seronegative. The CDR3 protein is CASSPILGSGNTIYF. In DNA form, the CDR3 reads TGTGCCAGCAGCCCCATCTTAGGGAGTGGAAACACCATATATTTT.